The 28 T cell receptor beta chains given below trace back to one sample, sequenced in a study of blood T cell repertoires in COVID-19. The data were produced by immunoSEQ multiplex PCR, yet TCRdb's version contains in-frame clones alone and is incomplete. The data show 240,000 or so clones, around 85% seen once. The sample taken for sequencing was peripheral blood. Source of these receptors: a woman at least 80 years old with acute or convalescent COVID-19.

This clone was counted a few times. V usage is TRBV6-2 or TRBV6-3 and J usage is TRBJ2-2, with D unresolved. This CDR3 has 16 amino acids. V lost 5 bases and J lost 0, with 13 bases in between. The germline gives CDR1 MNHEY, CDR2 SVGEGT. CDR3 in DNA: TGTGCCAGCAGTCCCCCGGCCAGCGCGAACACCGGGGAGCTGTTTTTT. Translating gives CASSPPASANTGELFF.

This chain uses TRBV5-1 with TRBJ2-7; no definite D call. The CDR3 contains 13 residues. The germline V gene encodes CDR1 SGHRS and CDR2 YFSETQ. Trimming left V 2 bases short and J 1 base short, with 7 bases between. CDR3 in DNA: TGCGCCAGCAGCTTTGACATATCCTACGAGCAGTACTTC. It is translated as CASSFDISYEQYF.

The J gene is TRBJ2-3, the V gene TRBV19; TRBD1 matches 10 bases. This CDR3 comprises 14 residues. V shed 5 bases and J 6 bases; nucleotides not matched to a gene: 5. Germline assignment: CDR1 LNHDA and CDR2 SQIVND (reference sequence). The CDR3 spells CASSSDRGQDTQYF. CDR3 bases: TGTGCCAGTAGTTCAGACAGGGGGCAGGATACGCAGTATTTT.

The V gene is TRBV6-4, the J gene TRBJ1-1; no definite D call. The V and J ends lost 5 bases and 0 bases respectively, with 7 bases between them. There are 13 residues in the CDR3. Looked up from germline, CDR1 is MRHNA and CDR2 is SNTAGT. The DNA of the CDR3 is TGTGCCAGCAGTACAGAATTGAACACTGAAGCTTTCTTT. The encoded protein is CASSTELNTEAFF.

A remark on this clone: A junction end diverges from the germline sequence, so it may reflect a read error. The chain combines TRBV7-7 with TRBJ1-4; D gene uncertain. The CDR3 contains 15 residues. CDR1 is SSHAT, CDR2 FNYEAQ, per germline (reference sequence). The CDR3 spells CASSLTSGPNEKLFF. For the CDR3, the DNA is TGTGCTAGCAGCTTAACCTCAGGCCCTAATGAAAAACTGTTTTTT.

The rearrangement joins TRBV27 to TRBJ2-1; 7 bases fit TRBD1. Germline V lookup: CDR1 MNHEY, CDR2 SMNVEV (reference sequence). This CDR3 is built from 15 residues. With 5 bases clipped from V and 0 bases from J, the junction kept 4 bases outside the gene matches. CDR3 sequence: CASSPGQLSYNEQFF. The CDR3 DNA sequence: TGTGCCAGCAGTCCGGGACAGCTCTCCTACAATGAGCAGTTCTTC.

The count of this clone is one. This chain connects TRBV19 to TRBJ2-7, with D perhaps TRBD1 (5 bases). The germline gives CDR1 LNHDA, CDR2 SQIVND (reference sequence). The CDR3 is 15 amino acids. V gave up 3 bases and J gave up 2 bases, with 14 bases separating them. The CDR3 DNA is TGTGCCAGTAGTATCTCCCACGACAGTGCCTACGAGCAGTACTTC. The encoded protein is CASSISHDSAYEQYF.

This chain joins TRBV28 and TRBJ1-2; 10 nucleotides align to TRBD1. CDR3 length: 14 residues. Germline V gene lookup returns CDR1 MDHEN and CDR2 SYDVKM. V shed 4 bases and J 4 bases; nucleotides not matched to a gene: 3. As DNA, the CDR3 is TGTGCCAGCAGTTGGACAGGGGGAAGCTATGGCTACACCTTC. Translation: CASSWTGGSYGYTF.

This clone was seen only a few times. The chain links TRBV27 to TRBJ1-1; D might be TRBD1 (5 bases). This CDR3 spans 13 amino acids. CDR1 and CDR2 (germline): MNHEY, SMNVEV (reference sequence). V shed 0 bases and J shed 7 bases, with 9 bases lying between them. CDR3 protein: CASSLSQGNEAFF. The CDR3 DNA reads as TGTGCCAGCAGTTTATCGCAGGGAAATGAAGCTTTCTTT.

The V gene is TRBV10-3, the J gene TRBJ1-5; possible D gene TRBD1, 6 bases. In germline, CDR1 is ENHRY, CDR2 SYGVKD. V dropped 4 bases and J dropped 4 bases, with 11 bases sitting between them. The CDR3 contains 14 residues. The CDR3 loop is CAISGGRENQPQHF. As DNA, the CDR3 is TGTGCCATCAGTGGGGGGCGCGAAAATCAGCCCCAGCATTTT.

This sequence joins TRBV7-6 and TRBJ1-2; the D gene is possibly TRBD1 (5 bases). The CDR3 contains 16 residues. V was clipped by 1 base and J by 8 bases, with 20 bases between them. In germline, CDR1 is SGHVS, CDR2 FNYEAQ. The CDR3 DNA is TGTGCCAGCAGCTTAGTTCCCCGGGCAGGGTCAGAGGGCTACACCTTC. Amino acid sequence: CASSLVPRAGSEGYTF.

This chain joins TRBV12-3 or TRBV12-4 and TRBJ1-1; TRBD1 might be the D (6 bases). The CDR3 has 13 residues. Trimming removed 4 bases from V and 1 base from J, with 7 bases in between. This CDR3 is CASSWTENTEAFF. DNA for the CDR3: TGTGCCAGCAGTTGGACAGAGAACACTGAAGCTTTCTTT.

CDR3 nucleotides: TGTGCCATCAGTGATACCGGGACTAGCGGGGGGGCGGCAGATACGCAGTATTTT. It translates to CAISDTGTSGGAADTQYF. This chain uses TRBV10-3 with TRBJ2-3, with 16 positions matching TRBD2. Germline V lookup: CDR1 ENHRY, CDR2 SYGVKD. The ends lost 3 bases at V and 4 bases at J; junction bases unmatched: 7. This CDR3 region has 18 residues.

In this sample, this clone turned up a few times. The gene calls are TRBV2 and TRBJ1-5, with 7 positions matching TRBD1. J was trimmed by 4 bases and V by 7 bases; bases with no gene match: 7. Germline V gene sequence: CDR1 SNHLY, CDR2 FYNNEI. The CDR3 length is 14 residues. The DNA for the CDR3 is TGTGCCAGCATGGGGGACAGCCTTAATCAGCCCCAGCATTTT. Encoded protein: CASMGDSLNQPQHF. Looking up the rest from reference TRBV2 and TRBJ1-5 gives the full variable domain: EPEVTQTPSHQVTQMGQEVILRCVPISNHLYFYWYRQILGQKVEFLVSFYNNEISEKSEIFDDQFSVERPDGSNFTLKIRSTKLEDSAMYFCASMGDSLNQPQHFGDGTRLSIL.

The J gene is TRBJ2-5, the V gene TRBV30, with TRBD1 identical over 8 bases. There are 12 residues in the CDR3. Germline CDR1 is GTSNPN and CDR2 is SVGIG (reference sequence). J gave up 3 bases and V 4 bases, and 1 base lay outside the gene matches. CDR3 loop: CAWNRGEETQYF. The CDR3 DNA follows: TGTGCCTGGAACAGGGGGGAAGAGACCCAGTACTTC.

To note about this clone: Other DNA sequences from this sample encode an identical CDR3 as well. V and J are TRBV7-2 and TRBJ1-1; weak D call: TRBD1 (5 bases). CDR1 and CDR2 from the germline V gene are SGHTA and FQGNSA. The V and J ends lost 5 bases and 1 base respectively, with 8 bases between them. The CDR3 loop spans 13 amino acids. CDR3 nucleotides: TGTGCCAGCAGCCTCGGACAGAACACTGAAGCTTTCTTT. Its protein is CASSLGQNTEAFF.

V gene TRBV7-2 combines with J gene TRBJ2-7, with TRBD1 identical over 9 bases. With V trimmed by 5 bases and J by 3 bases, 5 bases remained unmatched. The CDR3 runs to 14 residues. Germline CDR1 SGHTA, CDR2 FQGNSA. The CDR3 here is CASSPQTGGYEQYF. CDR3 bases: TGTGCCAGCAGCCCACAGACAGGGGGCTACGAGCAGTACTTC.

The V call is TRBV5-4, the J call TRBJ1-4; no reliable D call. Trimming removed 2 bases from V and 4 bases from J, with 3 bases in between. Germline V gene sequence: CDR1 SGHNT, CDR2 YYREEE (reference sequence). This CDR3 region has 12 residues. The CDR3 loop is CASSFLNEKLFF. The CDR3 DNA reads TGTGCCAGCAGCTTCCTTAATGAAAAACTGTTTTTT.

This clone was seen a single time. The chain carries TRBV28 and TRBJ2-7, with D tentatively TRBD2 (5 bases). The germline CDR1 and CDR2 sequences are MDHEN and SYDVKM. The CDR3 covers 12 residues. Trimming pared 8 bases from V and 5 bases from J, leaving 13 bases between. CDR3 loop: CASGGKRHEQYF. The CDR3 nucleotides are TGTGCCAGCGGAGGAAAGCGCCACGAGCAGTACTTC.

The chain combines TRBV7-9 with TRBJ2-1; possible D gene TRBD1, 5 bases. This CDR3 has 15 amino acids. Looked up from germline, CDR1 is SEHNR and CDR2 is FQNEAQ (reference sequence). V gave up 4 bases and J gave up 3 bases, with 13 bases separating them. CDR3 coding DNA: TGTGCCAGCAGCTCCGGACAATTCGGCTACAATGAGCAGTTCTTC. It translates to CASSSGQFGYNEQFF.

The CDR3 DNA reads TGTGCCAGCACCCAGGAGGGTCTCACTGAAGCTTTCTTT. As protein: CASTQEGLTEAFF. The chain is built from TRBV7-9 and TRBJ1-1; no reliable D call. This CDR3 has 13 residues. Trimming stripped 7 bases from V and 4 bases from J, with 13 bases between. Germline V gives CDR1 SEHNR, CDR2 FQNEAQ (reference sequence).

This chain uses TRBV11-2 with TRBJ2-3; 9 bases match TRBD2. The CDR3 runs to 17 residues. Germline V gene data show CDR1 as SGHAT and CDR2 as FQNNGV. V shed 0 bases, J shed 2 bases, and the junction held 6 bases outside the gene matches. CDR3 sequence reads: CASSLDSLAGFTDTQYF. In nucleotides, the CDR3 is TGTGCCAGCAGCTTAGATAGCCTAGCGGGGTTCACAGATACGCAGTATTTT.

The chain joins TRBV19 to TRBJ1-2; TRBD1 matches at 7 bases. The CDR3 is made up of 15 amino acids. CDR1 is LNHDA and CDR2 is SQIVND in the germline V gene (reference sequence). J was trimmed by 8 bases and V by 7 bases; bases with no gene match: 16. The CDR3 nucleotides read TGTGCCAGTACCCCCGCATCGGACAGGCGGAAAGGCTACACCTTC. Protein product: CASTPASDRRKGYTF.

This chain uses TRBV28 with TRBJ2-1; TRBD1 aligns across 7 bases. V gave up 5 bases and J gave up 8 bases; unmatched junction bases: 9. Germline CDR1 reads MDHEN; CDR2 reads SYDVKM. There are 14 residues in the CDR3. CDR3 sequence: CASSPIDRAHEQFF. DNA for the CDR3: TGTGCCAGCAGTCCCATCGACAGGGCCCATGAGCAGTTCTTC.

The chain uses TRBV11-2 and TRBJ1-2; the D is unclear. Germline lookup yields CDR1 SGHAT and CDR2 FQNNGV. The CDR3 covers 14 residues. Trimming removed 0 bases at V and 7 bases at J, with 12 bases between. CDR3 region: CASSLDLGGSGYTF. In nucleotides, the CDR3 is TGTGCCAGCAGCTTAGATCTGGGCGGGAGTGGCTACACCTTC.

The J gene is TRBJ2-5, the V gene TRBV5-1, with D tentatively TRBD1 (5 bases). The CDR3 has 15 residues. V was pared by 0 bases and J by 1 base, with 10 bases between. Per germline, CDR1 SGHRS and CDR2 YFSETQ. CDR3 in amino acids: CASSLARTSQETQYF. DNA of the CDR3: TGCGCCAGCAGCTTGGCCCGGACAAGCCAAGAGACCCAGTACTTC.

This clone is a singleton in its sample. The CDR3 region has the DNA TGTGCCATCAGTGAGCGGGGAAACTATGGCTACACCTTC. This encodes CAISERGNYGYTF. The chain joins TRBV10-3 to TRBJ1-2, with D unclear. The CDR3 length is 13 residues. Germline CDR1 is ENHRY and CDR2 is SYGVKD. The ends were cut back, 2 bases at V and 2 bases at J, with 6 bases in the middle.

The CDR3 DNA reads as TGTGCCCTACTTCGGGGGAGTCAGCCCCAGCATTTT. Its protein is CALLRGSQPQHF. This chain joins TRBV19 and TRBJ1-5, with D perhaps TRBD1 (5 bases). V lost 11 bases and J lost 6, with 14 bases in between. Germline V lookup: CDR1 LNHDA, CDR2 SQIVND (reference sequence). The CDR3 sequence is 12 residues long.